The 17 T cell receptor beta chains reported below all come from one sample, sequenced in a study of cytomegalovirus exposure and HLA in healthy donors. Both 60 Vbeta primers and 13 Jbeta primers went into the PCR. The table came from immunoSEQ multiplex PCR; TCRdb's copy has only in-frame clones and leaves some out. The sample records about 140,000 clones, roughly 80% being singletons. Sequenced sample: PBMCs. These receptors were taken from a man aged 35 to 55 in good health and CMV-seropositive.

Here the CDR3 reads CASSGQDSNQPQHF. The CDR3 region has the DNA TGTGCCAGCAGTGGACAGGATAGCAATCAGCCCCAGCATTTT. The rearrangement links TRBV6-1 to TRBJ1-5, with D perhaps TRBD1 (6 bases). Germline CDR1 MNHNS, CDR2 SASEGT. Trimming left V 4 bases short and J 0 bases short, with 7 bases between. The CDR3 contains 14 residues.

In this sample, this clone turned up a few times. This chain links TRBV27 with TRBJ2-5, with 7 nucleotides matching TRBD1. Germline CDR1 MNHEY, CDR2 SMNVEV (reference sequence). The length of the CDR3 is 16 residues. The ends lost 3 bases at V and 0 bases at J; junction bases unmatched: 7. This chain's CDR3 is CASSLRSGQYQETQYF. The CDR3 DNA reads as TGTGCCAGCAGTTTGCGGTCGGGACAGTACCAAGAGACCCAGTACTTC.

This clone was seen just once. V and J are TRBV14 and TRBJ2-5; no definite D call. Trimming took 1 base from V and 5 from J, leaving 11 bases between them. The CDR3 is 14 residues long. Germline CDR1 is SGHDN and CDR2 is FVKESK. The CDR3 nucleotides are TGTGCCAGCAGCCAAGGGGCTCGCTCGGAGACCCAGTACTTC. Translating it yields CASSQGARSETQYF.

This chain links TRBV29-1 with TRBJ1-1, with a weak D call TRBD1 (5 bases). Trimming stripped 0 bases from V and 9 bases from J, with 8 bases between. The CDR3 has 11 residues. Germline V gene lookup returns CDR1 SQVTM and CDR2 ANQGSEA. The CDR3 reads CSVEEGAQAFF. The CDR3 region has the DNA TGCAGCGTTGAAGAAGGGGCCCAAGCTTTCTTT.

The genes are TRBV10-3 and TRBJ2-3; D possibly corresponds to TRBD1 (6 bases). The CDR3 has 11 amino acids. V lost 7 bases and J lost 11, with 13 bases in between. Germline CDR1 and CDR2: ENHRY and SYGVKD. The DNA for the CDR3 is TGTGCCATCACGCAGGGGACCCAGCAGTATTTT. Translating gives CAITQGTQQYF.

This chain links TRBV9 with TRBJ2-7; TRBD2 aligns across 7 bases. The CDR3 loop spans 14 amino acids. The V gene's germline CDR1 is SGDLS and CDR2 YYNGEE. The V and J ends lost 4 bases and 2 bases, in that order; junction bases with no gene match: 6. The CDR3 loop reads CASSPERGAYEQYF. The CDR3 DNA reads as TGTGCCAGCAGCCCCGAGCGGGGTGCCTACGAGCAGTACTTC.

Judged by abundance, this clone is medium-sized. This chain connects TRBV7-6 to TRBJ2-3; D is unresolved. The CDR3 extends over 9 amino acids. The ends were cut back, 5 bases at V and 14 bases at J, with 8 bases in the middle. Germline V gene data show CDR1 as SGHVS and CDR2 as FNYEAQ. CDR3 sequence reads: CASSPRWYF. The CDR3 DNA follows: TGTGCCAGCAGCCCCCGGTGGTATTTT.

J is TRBJ2-7 and V is TRBV27; the match to TRBD2 covers 9 bases. Germline lookup yields CDR1 MNHEY and CDR2 SMNVEV (reference sequence). CDR3 length: 17 residues. The V gene end was trimmed by 3 bases and the J gene end by 5 bases; junction bases not matched to a gene: 14. This chain's CDR3 is CASSFTAGGSRGNEQYF. Written as DNA, the CDR3 is TGTGCCAGCAGTTTTACAGCGGGAGGATCCCGGGGGAACGAGCAGTACTTC.

The genes are TRBV4-3 and TRBJ1-2; no reliable D call. The CDR3 consists of 14 residues. CDR1 and CDR2 (germline): LGHNA, YSLEER. The V and J ends lost 1 base and 8 bases respectively, with 14 bases between them. The CDR3 nucleotides are TGCGCCAGCAGCCAAGGTAACAGTTTATGGGGCTACACCTTC. This sequence encodes CASSQGNSLWGYTF.

The chain is built from TRBV9 and TRBJ1-3; D gene unclear. Germline V gives CDR1 SGDLS, CDR2 YYNGEE. V lost 0 bases and J lost 2, with 9 bases in between. This CDR3 region has 15 residues. The CDR3 is CASSVGSKAGNTIYF. The CDR3 DNA reads as TGTGCCAGCAGCGTAGGAAGCAAAGCTGGAAACACCATATATTTT.

The V and J genes are TRBV13 and TRBJ2-1; tentatively, D is TRBD1 (5 bases). CDR1 is PRHDT, CDR2 FYEKMQ, per germline (reference sequence). Trimming shortened V by 3 bases and J by 8 bases, and 17 bases separated the two germline ends. The CDR3 length is 15 residues. The CDR3 nucleotides are TGTGCCAGCAGCTTCGGGTCCAGGGCACAGCATGAGCAGTTCTTC. It codes for CASSFGSRAQHEQFF.

J is TRBJ1-2 and V is TRBV9; D is undetermined. Looked up from germline, CDR1 is SGDLS and CDR2 is YYNGEE. This CDR3 is 16 amino acids long. Trimming removed 0 bases from V and 2 bases from J, with 14 bases in between. The CDR3 is CASSVGPGSRNYGYTF. The CDR3 region has the DNA TGTGCCAGCAGCGTAGGGCCGGGGAGTCGAAACTATGGCTACACCTTC.

The rearrangement joins TRBV5-1 to TRBJ1-2, with D unresolved. Deletions cut 0 bases from V and 1 base from J, with 4 bases between. Germline V gives CDR1 SGHRS, CDR2 YFSETQ. The CDR3 spans 13 residues. CDR3 loop: CASSLGLNYGYTF. The CDR3 nucleotides read TGCGCCAGCAGCTTGGGGCTTAACTATGGCTACACCTTC. Drawing the rest from reference TRBV5-1 and TRBJ1-2, the complete variable domain is KAGVTQTPRYLIKTRGQQVTLSCSPISGHRSVSWYQQTPGQGLQFLFEYFSETQRNKGNFPGRFSGRQFSNSRSEMNVSTLELGDSALYLCASSLGLNYGYTFGSGTRLTVV.

The chain has TRBV5-1 and TRBJ2-4; D gene uncertain. The CDR3 length is 14 residues. Germline loops: CDR1 SGHRS, CDR2 YFSETQ. The V gene lost 0 bases and the J gene lost 7 bases, with 11 bases spanning the gap. The chain's CDR3 is CASSLGGLENIQYF. The CDR3 DNA reads TGCGCCAGCAGCTTGGGAGGCCTGGAGAACATTCAGTACTTC.

The genes are TRBV19 and TRBJ1-4, with D tentatively TRBD1 (5 bases). The ends were cut back, 4 bases at V and 0 bases at J, with 12 bases in the middle. The CDR3 runs to 16 residues. The germline V gene has CDR1 LNHDA and CDR2 SQIVND (reference sequence). This chain's CDR3 is CASSKRTPTTNEKLFF. In nucleotides, the CDR3 is TGTGCCAGTAGTAAGAGGACACCTACAACTAATGAAAAACTGTTTTTT. Supplemented by reference TRBV19 and TRBJ1-4, the full variable domain reads DGGITQSPKYLFRKEGQNVTLSCEQNLNHDAMYWYRQDPGQGLRLIYYSQIVNDFQKGDIAEGYSVSREKKESFPLTVTSAQKNPTAFYLCASSKRTPTTNEKLFFGSGTQLSVL.

This chain connects TRBV6-1 to TRBJ1-2; 8 positions match TRBD1. Germline lookup yields CDR1 MNHNS and CDR2 SASEGT. Losses at the gene ends were 2 bases for V and 4 bases for J; bases not matched to a gene: 6. The CDR3 is 15 amino acids. The CDR3 protein is CASSEYRDRIYGYTF. For the CDR3, the DNA is TGTGCCAGCAGTGAATATAGGGACAGGATCTATGGCTACACCTTC.

This clone was seen a handful of times. The J gene is TRBJ2-1, the V gene TRBV6-5; no firm D call. The CDR3 is 13 residues long. From germline, CDR1 is MNHEY and CDR2 SVGAGI. The V and J ends lost 6 bases and 0 bases respectively, with 6 bases between them. The CDR3 is CASRRDSYNEQFF. The CDR3 nucleotides are TGTGCCAGCAGGAGAGACTCCTACAATGAGCAGTTCTTC.